This TCR beta chain was found in a study of CD8 T cells in ankylosing spondylitis. Whole-study results and caveats: About 8 highly homologous variants made up a TCR beta motif, and this motif appeared characteristic of ankylosing spondylitis blood. Reports of some motif variants in reactive arthritis synovial fluid and blood predate this one.

By quantitative 5'-RACE with molecular barcodes, the TCR beta libraries were made. Via MiXCR, TCRdb re-called the 5' RACE reads, giving one row per CDR3 protein. The sample shows more than 650,000 distinct CDR3 sequences, 10% to 15% of them seen only once. This clonotype was picked up many times. Its antigen remains unidentified. CDR3 length: 16 residues. CDR1 SGHRS and CDR2 YFSETQ come from the germline V gene. V lost 4 bases to trimming and J lost 4 bases; unmatched junction nucleotides: 5. The sequencing input was blood, either unsorted or a sorted T cell fraction (not recorded which). This chain uses TRBV5-1 with TRBJ2-5, with 15 bases that match TRBD2. The receptor's source is a male donor with ankylosing spondylitis. DNA of the CDR3: TGCGCCAGCAGCGAGGGACTAGCGGGAGGTGGAGAGACCCAGTACTTC. It translates to CASSEGLAGGGETQYF.